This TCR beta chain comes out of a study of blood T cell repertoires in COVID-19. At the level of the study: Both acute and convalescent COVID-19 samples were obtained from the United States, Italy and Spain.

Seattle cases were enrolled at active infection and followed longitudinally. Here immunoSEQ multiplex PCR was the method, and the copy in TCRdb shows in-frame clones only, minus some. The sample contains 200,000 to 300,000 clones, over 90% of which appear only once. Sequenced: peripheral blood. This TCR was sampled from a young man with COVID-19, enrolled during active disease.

DNA of the CDR3: TGTGCCAGCAGTTCCTTAGCGGGGGGGCCTCAAGAGACCCAGTACTTC. It is translated as CASSSLAGGPQETQYF. The chain links TRBV27 to TRBJ2-5; 11 bases align to TRBD2. Germline lookup yields CDR1 MNHEY and CDR2 SMNVEV (reference sequence). V lost 4 bases, J lost 2 bases, and 6 bases stayed unmatched. The CDR3 covers 16 residues.